The T cell receptor (beta chain) described here comes from a study of blood T cells in healthy people across ages (dated by TCRdb to the mid-2010s). As for the study more broadly: In model experiments, template switching captured about one uniquely barcoded TCR beta cDNA molecule for every two T cells. To avoid experimental bias, donors of different ages were distributed randomly across sequencing lanes. Age-related changes in TCR beta repertoire diversity were measured in the study by deep sequencing normalized with unique cDNA molecular identifiers. Using the same blood draw, the study looked at two additional independent replicas of 1 million unique cDNA reads for two donors, one aged 18 to 30 and the other aged 80 or older. The donors were split into four age groups: young (average about 16 years), middle-aged (around 40), aged (roughly 65) and long-lived (over 75). Study-level results and caveats: Observed TCR beta diversity correlated strongly with the percentage of naive T cells measured by flow cytometry. Compared with the aged group, more naive CD4+ T cells, fewer expanded clones and increased TCR diversity were shown by the long-lived group, suggesting age selection. Estimates of total diversity from one million sequenced T cells were regarded as lower bounds and underestimates. Since profiling was done on bulk unsorted PBMCs, naive and antigen-experienced compartments could not be conclusively compared. The CMV infection status of donors was not known, potentially confounding age-related changes in expanded clonotypes. As age increased, observed TCR beta diversity per million T cells dropped in a roughly linear way, and a significant reduction was already evident by age about 40.

The germline V gene encodes CDR1 DFQATT and CDR2 SNEGSKA (reference sequence). Counted from cysteine to phenylalanine, this CDR3 has 12 amino acids. The kept DNA is CDR3 alone, 36 bases in frame from the first base. Trimming takes 1 base from V and 7 bases from J, and the germline ends sit 7 bases apart. For this clonotype: The antigen it recognizes is unknown. Qualities for individual bases were not recorded, and no much larger clone is one base off.

Systemically healthy Caucasian individuals from Russia, around 38 in total and aged about 6 to 95 years, were included as donors. About 9.6 milliliters of peripheral blood were collected from each donor into EDTA-treated Vacutainer tubes. PBMCs were isolated by Ficoll-Paque density-gradient centrifugation, with at least 7 million obtained per sample. Total RNA, at least 5 micrograms per sample, was extracted from PBMCs with Trizol reagent. Naive CD45RAhigh/CD27high T cell percentages were measured by flow cytometry on a PBMC aliquot from every donor. Library generation was performed with 5' RACE. TCRdb shows the sequencer as Illumina HiSeq 2500. A second PCR of about 6 to 12 cycles was run with a J-beta primer mix and a sample-barcoded 5' primer. A template-switch 5' adaptor carrying 12 random nucleotides introduced a unique molecular identifier onto each TCR beta cDNA molecule. At least 3 million CDR3-containing paired-end reads were obtained from each sample. The Mint cDNA synthesis kit, primed by a TRBC-specific oligonucleotide, was used to synthesize first-strand cDNA from all RNA. Following uracil-DNA glycosylase treatment, a first 18-cycle PCR with universal primers M1SS and BC2_uni_R was performed on all cDNA. In the paper's pipeline: For normalization, 1 million high-quality reads were randomly selected from each sample, with every read carrying a distinct molecular identifier. Reads sharing molecular identifiers were discarded rather than binned into consensus sequences. MiTCR, set to a Q25 quality threshold and the strictest error-elimination algorithm, was used for CDR3 identification, clonotype clustering and error correction. A nonparametric unseen species model with Euler transformation was used to estimate lower-bound total TCR beta diversity. TCRdb reprocessed the public reads (quality trimming at Q25 with fastp, clone calling with MiXCR) and kept in-frame beta chains. Here each entry gathers all rows of one CDR3 protein and keeps the most common genes and DNA. The V and J calls and clone size are TCRdb's, not the authors'. The sample table lists about 970,000 distinct CDR3 sequences, roughly half of them with a count of one. Jointly, the top ten make up around a fifth of the sample.

The sample comprised blood. The clonotype was recovered from a woman aged 55-70 years in good health. The chain is assembled from TRBV20-1 and TRBJ1-4, with the D gene too uncertain to name. The CDR3 protein sequence reads: CSARAGVEKLFF. The bases are TGCAGTGCTAGAGCCGGGGTTGAAAAACTGTTTTTT.